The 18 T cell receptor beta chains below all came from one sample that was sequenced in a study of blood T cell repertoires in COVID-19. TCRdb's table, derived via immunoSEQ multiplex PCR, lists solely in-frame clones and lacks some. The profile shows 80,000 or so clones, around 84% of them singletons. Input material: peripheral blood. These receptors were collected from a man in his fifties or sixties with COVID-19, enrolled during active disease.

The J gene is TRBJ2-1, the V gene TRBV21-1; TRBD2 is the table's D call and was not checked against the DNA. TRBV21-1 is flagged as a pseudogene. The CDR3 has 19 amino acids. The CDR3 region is CASSKEGLAGGPRGNEQFF. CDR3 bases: TGTGCCAGCAGCAAAGAAGGACTAGCGGGAGGGCCGAGGGGGAATGAGCAGTTCTTC.

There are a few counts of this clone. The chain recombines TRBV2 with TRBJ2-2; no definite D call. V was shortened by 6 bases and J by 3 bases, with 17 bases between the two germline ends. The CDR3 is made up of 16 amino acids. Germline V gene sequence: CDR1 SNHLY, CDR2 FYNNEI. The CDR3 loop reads CASSALDFEDTGELFF. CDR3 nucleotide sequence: TGTGCCAGCAGCGCCCTAGATTTTGAGGACACCGGGGAGCTGTTTTTT.

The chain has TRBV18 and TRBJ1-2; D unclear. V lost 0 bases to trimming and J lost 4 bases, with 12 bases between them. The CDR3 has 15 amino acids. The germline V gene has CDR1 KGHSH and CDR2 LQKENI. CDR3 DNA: TGTGCCAGCTCACCACCGGGGTGGGAGGGCTATGGCTACACCTTC. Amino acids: CASSPPGWEGYGYTF.

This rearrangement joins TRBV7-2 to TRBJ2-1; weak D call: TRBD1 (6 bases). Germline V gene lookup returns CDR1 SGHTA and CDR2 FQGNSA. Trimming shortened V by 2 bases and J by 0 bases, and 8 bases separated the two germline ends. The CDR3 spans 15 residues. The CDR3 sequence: CASSLLGGSYNEQFF. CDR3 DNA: TGTGCCAGCAGCTTATTAGGGGGCTCCTACAATGAGCAGTTCTTC.

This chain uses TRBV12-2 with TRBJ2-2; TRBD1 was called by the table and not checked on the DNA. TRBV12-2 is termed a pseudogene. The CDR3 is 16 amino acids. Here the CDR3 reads CASRLKGFKNTGELFF. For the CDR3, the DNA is TGTGCAAGTCGCTTAAAGGGGTTCAAGAACACCGGGGAGCTGTTTTTT.

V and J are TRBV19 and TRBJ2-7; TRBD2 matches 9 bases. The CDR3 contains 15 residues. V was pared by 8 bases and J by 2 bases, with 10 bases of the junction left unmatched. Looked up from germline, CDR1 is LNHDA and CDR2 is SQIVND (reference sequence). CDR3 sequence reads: CASQPGAGGTYEQYF. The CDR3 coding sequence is TGTGCCAGTCAACCTGGGGCGGGAGGGACCTACGAGCAGTACTTC.

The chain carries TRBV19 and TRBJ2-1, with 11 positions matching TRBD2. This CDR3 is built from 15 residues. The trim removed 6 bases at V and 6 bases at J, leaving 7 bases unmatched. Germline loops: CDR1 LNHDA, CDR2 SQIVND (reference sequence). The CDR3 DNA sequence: TGTGCCAGTAGGCCTCCCGGACTAGCGGGCAATGAGCAGTTCTTC. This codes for CASRPPGLAGNEQFF.

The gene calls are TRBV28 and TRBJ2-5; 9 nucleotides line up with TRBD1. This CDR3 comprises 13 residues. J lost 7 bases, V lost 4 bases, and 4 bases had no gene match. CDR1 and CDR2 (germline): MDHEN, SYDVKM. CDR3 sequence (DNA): TGTGCCAGCAGTTCCCCGGACAGGGGGACCCAGTACTTC. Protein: CASSSPDRGTQYF.

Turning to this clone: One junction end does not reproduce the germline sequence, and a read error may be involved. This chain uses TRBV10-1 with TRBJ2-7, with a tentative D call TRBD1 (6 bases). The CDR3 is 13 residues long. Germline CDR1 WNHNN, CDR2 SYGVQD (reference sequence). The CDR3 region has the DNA TGCCCCAGCAGTCGACAGGATCCCTACGAGCAGTACTTC. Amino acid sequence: CPSSRQDPYEQYF.

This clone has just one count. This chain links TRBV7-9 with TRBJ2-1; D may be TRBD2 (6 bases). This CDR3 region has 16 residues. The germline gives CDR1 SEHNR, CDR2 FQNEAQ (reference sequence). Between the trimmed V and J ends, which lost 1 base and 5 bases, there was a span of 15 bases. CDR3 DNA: TGTGCCAGCAGCTTAGGGGCGGCGGGGAGCAACAATGAGCAGTTCTTC. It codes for CASSLGAAGSNNEQFF.

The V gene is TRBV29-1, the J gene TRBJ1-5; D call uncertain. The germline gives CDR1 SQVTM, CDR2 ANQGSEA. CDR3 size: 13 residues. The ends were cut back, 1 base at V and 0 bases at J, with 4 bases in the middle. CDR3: CSVEGGSNQPQHF. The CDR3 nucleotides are TGCAGCGTTGAAGGCGGTAGCAATCAGCCCCAGCATTTT. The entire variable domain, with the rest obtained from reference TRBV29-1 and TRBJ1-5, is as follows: SAVISQKPSRDICQRGTSLTIQCQVDSQVTMMFWYRQQPGQSLTLIATANQGSEATYESGFVIDKFPISRPNLTFSTLTVSNMSPEDSSIYLCSVEGGSNQPQHFGDGTRLSIL.

CDR3 loop: CASSSQGVESPLHF. CDR3 sequence (DNA): TGTGCCAGCAGCTCACAGGGAGTAGAGTCACCCCTCCACTTT. The J gene is TRBJ1-6, the V gene TRBV5-4, with TRBD1 as a possible D gene (6 bases). V was shortened by 3 bases and J by 10 bases, with 14 bases between the two germline ends. The CDR3 spans 14 residues. The germline gives CDR1 SGHNT, CDR2 YYREEE (reference sequence).

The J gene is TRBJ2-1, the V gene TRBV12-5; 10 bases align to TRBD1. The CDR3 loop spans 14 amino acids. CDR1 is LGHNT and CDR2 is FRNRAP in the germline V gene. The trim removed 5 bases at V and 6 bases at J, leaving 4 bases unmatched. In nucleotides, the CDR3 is TGTGCTAGTGGTCCGGGACAGGGGTTCAATGAGCAGTTCTTC. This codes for CASGPGQGFNEQFF.

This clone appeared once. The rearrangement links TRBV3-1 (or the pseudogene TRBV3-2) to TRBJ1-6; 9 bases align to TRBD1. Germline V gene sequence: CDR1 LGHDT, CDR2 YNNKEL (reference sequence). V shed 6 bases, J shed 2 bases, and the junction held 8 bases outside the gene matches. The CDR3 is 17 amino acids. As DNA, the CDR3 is TGTGCCAGCAGAGATACAGGGGGCGACCCCTATAATTCACCCCTCCACTTT. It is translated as CASRDTGGDPYNSPLHF.

CDR3 loop: CASSQGENTEAFF. The CDR3 DNA reads as TGTGCCAGCTCCCAAGGGGAGAACACTGAAGCTTTCTTT. This chain uses TRBV18 with TRBJ1-1; tentatively, D is TRBD1 (5 bases). Germline CDR1 and CDR2: KGHSH and LQKENI. The CDR3 consists of 13 residues. Trimming removed 6 bases at V and 1 base at J, with 9 bases between. The variable domain in full, completed from reference TRBV18 and TRBJ1-1, reads NAGVMQNPRHLVRRRGQEARLRCSPMKGHSHVYWYRQLPEEGLKFMVYLQKENIIDESGMPKERFSAEFPKEGPSILRIQQVVRGDSAAYFCASSQGENTEAFFGQGTRLTVV.

The CDR3 sequence is CASRRKTTQYF. CDR3 nucleotide sequence: TGTGCCAGCAGGAGGAAAACTACGCAGTATTTT. The chain combines TRBV5-6 with TRBJ2-3; D unclear. The CDR3 runs 11 residues. Germline assignment: CDR1 SGHDT and CDR2 YYEEEE. Trimming cost V 5 bases and J 8 bases, with 9 bases left between them.

The CDR3 reads CASSRQTRETQYF. The CDR3 bases are TGTGCCAGCAGTCGACAGACGAGAGAGACCCAGTACTTC. The rearrangement joins TRBV25-1 to TRBJ2-5, with D possibly matching TRBD1 (5 bases). Per the germline V gene, CDR1 is MGHDK and CDR2 is SYGVNS. The V and J ends lost 5 bases and 4 bases respectively, with 11 bases between them. The CDR3 runs 13 residues. The full variable domain, its missing parts supplied by reference TRBV25-1 and TRBJ2-5, is EADIYQTPRYLVIGTGKKITLECSQTMGHDKMYWYQQDPGMELHLIHYSYGVNSTEKGDLSSESTVSRIRTEHFPLTLESARPSHTSQYLCASSRQTRETQYFGPGTRLLVL.

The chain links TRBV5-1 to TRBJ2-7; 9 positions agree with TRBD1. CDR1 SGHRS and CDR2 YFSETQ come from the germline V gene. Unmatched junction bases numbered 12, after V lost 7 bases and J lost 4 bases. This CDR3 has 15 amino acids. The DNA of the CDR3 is TGCGCCAGCGGGCCCCTACAGGGGGCGTCTTACGAGCAGTACTTC. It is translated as CASGPLQGASYEQYF.